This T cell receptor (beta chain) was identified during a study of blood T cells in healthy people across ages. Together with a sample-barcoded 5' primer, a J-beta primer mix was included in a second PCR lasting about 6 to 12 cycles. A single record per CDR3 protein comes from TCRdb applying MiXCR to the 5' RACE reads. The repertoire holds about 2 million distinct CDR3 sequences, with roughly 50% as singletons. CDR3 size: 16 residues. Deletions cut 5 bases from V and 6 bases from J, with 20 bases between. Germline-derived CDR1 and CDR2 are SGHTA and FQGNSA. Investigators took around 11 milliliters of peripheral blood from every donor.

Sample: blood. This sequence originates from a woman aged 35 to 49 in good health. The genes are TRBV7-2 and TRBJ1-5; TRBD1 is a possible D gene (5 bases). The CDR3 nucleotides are TGTGCCAGCAGCCCCCAGGGCGTAGGGGAGGGTCAGCCCCAGCATTTT. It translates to CASSPQGVGEGQPQHF.